The rows below give T cell receptor beta chains drawn from one sample of a study of technical replicates of blood from a few donors. The protocol was immunoSEQ multiplex PCR, while the TCRdb copy is restricted to in-frame clones and leaves out a portion. This sample has about 66,000 clones; 85% to 90% occur once, and the top ten carry roughly 4.2%. The sequenced sample consisted of PBMCs. The receptors come from a human donor in good health. Some clones in this sample may be carry-over from other donors' samples. Both conserved end residues are part of each CDR3. The D gene is left open where the match is weak. Clone sizes are given selectively: once, few, many, or a class where the clone is expanded.

TGTGCCAGCAGCTTGGGTGGACTAGCGGTTTACAATGAGCAGTTCTTC CASSLGGLAVYNEQFF TRBV11-2 TRBD2 TRBJ2-1 .
TGTGCCATCAGTGAGTCGGGGGAGGGCCTCGCCAAAAACATTCAGTACTTC CAISESGEGLAKNIQYF TRBV10-3 TRBD2 TRBJ2-4 .
TGTGCCAGCAGGGGACATGCACCTGAGCAGTACTTC CASRGHAPEQYF TRBV6-5 . TRBJ2-7 .
TGTGCCTGGAGTGGTCCCGGTGAGCAGTTCTTC CAWSGPGEQFF TRBV30 . TRBJ2-1 once
TGTGCCAGCTCACCACAGGGGGCCGGGCAGCCCCAGCATTTT CASSPQGAGQPQHF TRBV18 TRBD1 TRBJ1-5 .
TGCAGCGTTGAAGATAGTGGGACAGGCCCCTACGAGCAGTACTTC CSVEDSGTGPYEQYF TRBV29-1 TRBD1 TRBJ2-7 .
TGTGCCAGTAGTATCACAGACAACACAGATACGCAGTATTTT CASSITDNTDTQYF TRBV19 . TRBJ2-3 once
TGCGCCAGCAGCCAAGACAGGGAAAATGAGCAGTTCTTC CASSQDRENEQFF TRBV4-3 . TRBJ2-1 .
TGCGCCAGCACCGAGTTTGGACAGGGGTTCTCTGGGGCCAACGTCCTGACTTTC CASTEFGQGFSGANVLTF TRBV5-1 TRBD1 TRBJ2-6 .
TGTGCCAGCTCACCGGGACTATCTCCGGGCCCAGATACGCAGTATTTT CASSPGLSPGPDTQYF TRBV18 TRBD2 TRBJ2-3 once
TGTGCCAGCTCACCTTCTACGGGACAGGGGGCGGATGGCTACACCTTC CASSPSTGQGADGYTF TRBV18 TRBD1 TRBJ1-2 .
TGTGCTAGTGGTTTATGGACAGGATACAATGAGCAGTTCTTC CASGLWTGYNEQFF TRBV12-5 TRBD1 TRBJ2-1 .
TGTGCCAGCAGCCTTCAGCGAACAGATACGCAGTATTTT CASSLQRTDTQYF TRBV5-6 . TRBJ2-3 .
TGTGCCATCAGTGAGTCGGGGAGGAACACTGAAGCTTTCTTT CAISESGRNTEAFF TRBV10-3 . TRBJ1-1 .
TGTGCCAGCAGCTTAGCCACTAGCGGGGGCTACAATGAGCAGTTCTTC CASSLATSGGYNEQFF TRBV11-3 TRBD2 TRBJ2-1 .
TGTGCCAGCAGCCCGACAGCCAATCAGCCCCAGCATTTT CASSPTANQPQHF TRBV7-2 . TRBJ1-5 .
TGTGCCAGTAGTCCTCAAGAGGGGGAGAACGAGCAGTACTTC CASSPQEGENEQYF TRBV19 . TRBJ2-7 .
TGTGCCAGCAGCACGCCGTTACAGGGGGGGACTGGAAACACCATATATTTT CASSTPLQGGTGNTIYF TRBV21-1 . TRBJ1-3 few
TGTGCCAGCAGCTTAGCCTGGACTAGCGGGCCTGAAGAGACCCAGTACTTC CASSLAWTSGPEETQYF TRBV7-9 TRBD2 TRBJ2-5 .
TGCGCCAGCAGCTTAGGACTAGCGGGGAGCACAGATACGCAGTATTTT CASSLGLAGSTDTQYF TRBV5-1 TRBD2 TRBJ2-3 .
TGTGCCAGCAGTTACCCGCCTGGGGGGAATACGCAGTATTTT CASSYPPGGNTQYF TRBV6-6 . TRBJ2-3 .
TGTGCCAGTAAAGGGACAGGGGTACAGCCCCAGCATTTT CASKGTGVQPQHF TRBV19 TRBD1 TRBJ1-5 .
TGCGCCAGCAGCCAAGAGACAGGGGGTTACGCAGATACGCAGTATTTT CASSQETGGYADTQYF TRBV4-1 TRBD1 TRBJ2-3 .
TGTGCCAGCAGCTTATGGACAGAAGTGGGCTTC CASSLWTEVGF TRBV7-2 . TRBJ2-7 .
TGCGCCAGCAGCCAAGGGGGGCTTTTAGGCAATCAGCCCCAGCATTTT CASSQGGLLGNQPQHF TRBV4-1 . TRBJ1-5 .
TGTGCCAGCAGCTTAGGGCGGGACAGGGGTTTGGATGAGCAGTTCTTC CASSLGRDRGLDEQFF TRBV11-1 TRBD1 TRBJ2-1 .
TGTGCCAGCAGCCAAGATCAGGACAACTCCTACGAGCAGTACTTC CASSQDQDNSYEQYF TRBV4-2 . TRBJ2-7 .
TGTGCCAGCAGCTTAGTGGGGCGGGAGGGTATTGAGCAGTTCTTC CASSLVGREGIEQFF TRBV11-2 TRBD2 TRBJ2-1 .
TGTGCCAGCAGCTCGGTCAGGGGGCTCGGTACTGAAGCTTTCTTT CASSSVRGLGTEAFF TRBV11-2 TRBD1 TRBJ1-1 .
TGCGCCAGCAGCTTGGAGGCTAGCGGCTCCTACAATGAGCAGTTCTTC CASSLEASGSYNEQFF TRBV5-1 TRBD2 TRBJ2-1 .
TGTGCCAGCAGCTTAGCCGGGTCACAAGAGACCCAGTACTTC CASSLAGSQETQYF TRBV7-9 . TRBJ2-5 once
TGCGCCAGCAGTGAATCGGAGGGGCGAGACGAGCAGTACTTC CASSESEGRDEQYF TRBV10-1 . TRBJ2-7 .
TGCAGTGCTAGCATAGGGGCGGGGGCTTTCTTT CSASIGAGAFF TRBV20-1 . TRBJ1-1 .
TGTGCCAGCAGTTACAACAGGGGTCGGAATCAGCCCCAGCATTTT CASSYNRGRNQPQHF TRBV28 TRBD1 TRBJ1-5 .
TGTGCCAGCAGCCGTTGGGCGGGACCCTACGAGCAGTACTTC CASSRWAGPYEQYF TRBV11-2 . TRBJ2-7 .
TGTGCCAGCAGTTACTCGACGGCAGGATACTACGAGCAGTACTTC CASSYSTAGYYEQYF TRBV6-6 . TRBJ2-7 .
TGTGCCAGCAGTTATTCGGGACAGGGGGTATACACCATATATTTT CASSYSGQGVYTIYF TRBV6-5 TRBD1 TRBJ1-3 once
TGTGCCAGCAGCTTAGAGGGGGGGTCCACAGATACGCAGTATTTT CASSLEGGSTDTQYF TRBV7-2 . TRBJ2-3 once
TGTGCCAGCAGCAAAGCGCAGGTCATTCAGTACTTC CASSKAQVIQYF TRBV21-1 . TRBJ2-4 .